What follows are 25 T cell receptor beta chains derived from one specimen sequenced in a study of response to subunit inactivated influenza vaccine (dated by TCRdb to 2016 to 2019). Libraries were made using RT-PCR. Sequencer: Illumina HiSeq 2500. TCRdb passed the public sequencing reads through fastp at Q25 and MiXCR, retaining productive beta sequences. Every CDR3 protein is listed once, alongside the most common genes and DNA of its rows. Present in this sample are fewer than 400,000 distinct CDR3 sequences, around a fifth of which were seen just once. The biggest ten clones account for about a tenth of the sample. This sample comprised PBMCs from blood, obtained about 20 months after vaccination. Receptor source: a man aged 50 to 69 who received an inactivated influenza vaccine. Donor details come from another sample of the same person, matched by shared clones.

In its sample, this clonotype was seen once. In DNA form, the CDR3 reads TGTGCCAGCCATCCAGGGGGACCTTCCTACGAGCAGTACTTC. This sequence encodes CASHPGGPSYEQYF. The chain employs TRBV28 and TRBJ2-7, with 7 bases that match TRBD1. The CDR3 length is 14 residues. Germline trimming cut 8 bases from V and 1 base from J; bases unmatched to any gene: 8. Germline V gives CDR1 MDHEN, CDR2 SYDVKM.

This clonotype was recorded a few times. CDR3 DNA sequence: TGCGCCAGCAGCCCGGACGGGCGCCTCAATCAGCCCCAGCATTTT. Translation: CASSPDGRLNQPQHF. The genes are TRBV5-1 and TRBJ1-5; D gene unclear. Germline CDR1 reads SGHRS; CDR2 reads YFSETQ. The V end was cut by 4 bases, the J end by 3 bases, with 14 bases between. The CDR3 runs 15 residues. The full variable domain, with the rest looked up from reference TRBV5-1 and TRBJ1-5, is KAGVTQTPRYLIKTRGQQVTLSCSPISGHRSVSWYQQTPGQGLQFLFEYFSETQRNKGNFPGRFSGRQFSNSRSEMNVSTLELGDSALYLCASSPDGRLNQPQHFGDGTRLSIL.

The chain recombines TRBV4-2 with TRBJ1-1; the D gene is possibly TRBD1 (6 bases). Per germline, CDR1 LGHNA and CDR2 YNFKEQ. The CDR3 loop spans 14 amino acids. With 4 bases removed from V and 1 base from J, the gap between germline ends came to 10 bases. The chain's CDR3 is CASSPGQQNTEAFF. As DNA, the CDR3 is TGTGCCAGCAGCCCGGGACAACAGAACACTGAAGCTTTCTTT.

This clonotype was counted between two and nine times. The rearrangement links TRBV7-2 to TRBJ1-1; maybe TRBD1 (5 bases). Trimming took 1 base from V and 7 from J, leaving 10 bases between them. CDR3 length equals 13 residues. CDR1 is SGHTA, CDR2 FQGNSA, per germline. The CDR3 sequence is CASSLERGREAFF. In DNA, the CDR3 is TGTGCCAGCAGCTTAGAGCGGGGCCGTGAAGCTTTCTTT.

The chain couples TRBV7-2 to TRBJ1-5; no clear D gene. V lost 1 base, J lost 6 bases, and 13 bases lay in between. The CDR3 is made up of 15 amino acids. The germline gives CDR1 SGHTA, CDR2 FQGNSA. The CDR3 here is CASSLDGRLAQPQHF. CDR3 DNA sequence: TGTGCCAGCAGCTTAGATGGCCGCCTGGCTCAGCCCCAGCATTTT.

The chain has TRBV7-3 and TRBJ1-1; TRBD1 matches 9 bases. The length of the CDR3 is 15 residues. In germline, CDR1 is SGHTA, CDR2 FQGTGA. The trim removed 4 bases at V and 4 bases at J, leaving 7 bases unmatched. CDR3 protein: CASSSAGTGITEAFF. The CDR3 DNA reads TGTGCCAGCAGCTCAGCCGGGACAGGGATCACTGAAGCTTTCTTT. Full variable domain (remainder filled in from reference TRBV7-3 and TRBJ1-1): GAGVSQTPSNKVTEKGKYVELRCDPISGHTALYWYRQSLGQGPEFLIYFQGTGAADDSGLPNDRFFAVRPEGSVSTLKIQRTERGDSAVYLCASSSAGTGITEAFFGQGTRLTVV.

This clonotype was detected only a few times. The CDR3 sequence is CASRDSNTEAFF. The DNA for the CDR3 is TGTGCCAGCAGAGACAGTAACACTGAAGCTTTCTTT. This chain joins TRBV6-4 and TRBJ1-1; D possibly corresponds to TRBD1 (5 bases). CDR3 size: 12 residues. V gave up 6 bases and J gave up 2 bases, with 7 bases separating them. Germline loops: CDR1 MRHNA, CDR2 SNTAGT.

This chain uses TRBV7-8 with TRBJ2-1, with D possibly TRBD2 on 5 matching bases. The CDR3 runs 17 residues. Between the trimmed V and J ends, which lost 4 bases and 0 bases, there was a span of 16 bases. The germline CDR1 and CDR2 sequences are SGHVS and FQNEAQ. CDR3 nucleotides: TGTGCCAGCAGCTACGGGGTTTGGGGTAGCTCCTACAATGAGCAGTTCTTC. Translated, it gives CASSYGVWGSSYNEQFF.

The chain uses TRBV4-1 and TRBJ2-3; D could derive from TRBD1 or TRBD2 (5 bases each). The CDR3 consists of 15 residues. V was cut by 4 bases and J by 8 bases, with 19 bases left in between. Per the germline V gene, CDR1 is MGHRA and CDR2 is YSYEKL. CDR3 DNA: TGCGCCAGCAGCCGGGACCGAACTCGAGGTGGTACGCAGTATTTT. Protein product: CASSRDRTRGGTQYF.

The gene calls are TRBV5-1 and TRBJ2-1, with TRBD2 matching over 8 bases. Germline V gene data show CDR1 as SGHRS and CDR2 as YFSETQ. The trim removed 0 bases at V and 4 bases at J, leaving 3 bases unmatched. The length of the CDR3 is 15 residues. This chain's CDR3 is CASSLDIAGYNEQFF. DNA of the CDR3: TGCGCCAGCAGCTTGGATATAGCGGGGTACAATGAGCAGTTCTTC.

Only a few counts were recorded for this clonotype. This chain links TRBV12-3 or TRBV12-4 with TRBJ1-3; D is perhaps TRBD1 (6 bases). This CDR3 is 15 amino acids long. V shed 5 bases and J shed 3 bases, with 14 bases lying between them. Here the CDR3 DNA reads TGTGCCAGCAGTCTCAGGGGTGTTAGTGGAAACACCATATATTTT. This sequence encodes CASSLRGVSGNTIYF.

CDR3 DNA: TGTGCCAGCTCACCGGGGAGTCATGGCTACACCTTC. This translates into CASSPGSHGYTF. The gene calls are TRBV18 and TRBJ1-2, with D hard to call. CDR1 KGHSH and CDR2 LQKENI come from the germline V gene. The CDR3 extends over 12 amino acids. The V end was cut by 3 bases, the J end by 6 bases, with 8 bases between.

CDR3 DNA sequence: TGTGCCAGCAGCCCGGGACGCGGGGAGCTGTTTTTT. Protein: CASSPGRGELFF. V usage is TRBV5-5 and J usage is TRBJ2-2, with D perhaps matching TRBD1 or TRBD2 (5 bases each). CDR1 and CDR2 from the germline V gene are SGHKS and YYEKEE (reference sequence). V dropped 4 bases and J dropped 7 bases, with 8 bases sitting between them. The CDR3 has 12 amino acids.

This clonotype was recorded many times. The chain joins TRBV12-3 or TRBV12-4 to TRBJ1-2; D remains ambiguous. The CDR3 contains 12 residues. V lost 2 bases to trimming and J lost 8 bases, with 9 bases between them. CDR3 residues: CASSLFGVGYTF. DNA for the CDR3: TGTGCCAGCAGTTTATTTGGGGTCGGCTACACCTTC.

The CDR3 region has the DNA TGTGCCAGCAGCGAAACCTCCTATAATTCACCCCTCCACTTT. This translates into CASSETSYNSPLHF. The chain joins TRBV9 to TRBJ1-6; no clear D gene. Trimming stripped 3 bases from V and 0 bases from J, with 4 bases between. Per the germline V gene, CDR1 is SGDLS and CDR2 is YYNGEE. The CDR3 has 14 amino acids.

This chain links TRBV4-2 with TRBJ2-2; 9 positions match TRBD2. This CDR3 contains 16 residues. With 1 base clipped from V and 4 bases from J, the junction kept 4 bases outside the gene matches. Germline V lookup: CDR1 LGHNA, CDR2 YNFKEQ. This chain's CDR3 is CASSQVAGGPTGELFF. In nucleotides, the CDR3 is TGTGCCAGCAGCCAAGTGGCGGGAGGGCCCACCGGGGAGCTGTTTTTT.

A single count supports this clonotype. V and J are TRBV5-1 and TRBJ2-5, with 7 nucleotides matching TRBD1. V lost 4 bases to trimming and J lost 14 bases; unmatched junction nucleotides: 20. The V gene's germline CDR1 is SGHRS and CDR2 YFSETQ. The CDR3 has 15 residues. The CDR3 loop is CASSNPDRNALPRYF. The DNA for the CDR3 is TGCGCCAGCAGCAACCCGGACAGGAACGCCTTACCCAGATACTTC.

This chain connects TRBV9 to TRBJ2-5, with D possibly TRBD1 on 6 matching bases. The V end lost 5 bases, the J end lost 5 bases, and 16 bases lay between the germline ends. CDR1 and CDR2 from the germline V gene are SGDLS and YYNGEE. The CDR3 totals 14 residues. This chain's CDR3 is CASSPWGQGETQYF. The CDR3 bases are TGTGCCAGCAGTCCCTGGGGGCAGGGGGAGACCCAGTACTTC.

V gene TRBV19 combines with J gene TRBJ2-2; 9 bases are shared with TRBD2. This CDR3 is built from 16 residues. Germline values: CDR1 LNHDA, CDR2 SQIVND (reference sequence). V shed 1 base and J 2 bases; nucleotides not matched to a gene: 2. The DNA of the CDR3 is TGTGCCAGTAGTATAGTTAGCGGGAGTAACACCGGGGAGCTGTTTTTT. Amino acids: CASSIVSGSNTGELFF.

The V call is TRBV27, the J call TRBJ1-4; D remains unclear. The CDR3 totals 15 residues. V dropped 0 bases and J dropped 7 bases, with 12 bases sitting between them. Germline CDR1 is MNHEY and CDR2 is SMNVEV (reference sequence). CDR3 coding DNA: TGTGCCAGCAGTTTATCCGGTGGCAGTTCTGAAAAACTGTTTTTT. Amino acids: CASSLSGGSSEKLFF.

This clonotype was counted at least ten times. The gene calls are TRBV18 and TRBJ1-3; D not resolved. The germline gives CDR1 KGHSH, CDR2 LQKENI. The CDR3 totals 15 residues. V was clipped by 2 bases and J by 0 bases, with 8 bases between them. This chain's CDR3 is CASSPGRSSGNTIYF. The DNA for the CDR3 is TGTGCCAGCTCACCAGGGCGGAGCTCTGGAAACACCATATATTTT.

This sequence joins TRBV15 and TRBJ1-1; D is perhaps TRBD1 (5 bases). V was shortened by 4 bases and J by 4 bases, with 7 bases between the two germline ends. The CDR3 runs to 12 residues. In germline, CDR1 is LNHNV, CDR2 YYDKDF (reference sequence). CDR3 amino acids: CATSTQGTEAFF. The CDR3 region has the DNA TGTGCCACCAGCACGCAGGGCACTGAAGCTTTCTTT.

Only a few counts were recorded for this clonotype. CDR3 coding DNA: TGCGCCAGCAGCCTCTCCCGAGGGACAGGGGGTGAAAAACTGTTTTTT. Protein: CASSLSRGTGGEKLFF. The chain employs TRBV5-1 and TRBJ1-4, with 11 bases fitting TRBD1. Germline loops: CDR1 SGHRS, CDR2 YFSETQ. J gave up 7 bases and V 4 bases, and 9 bases lay outside the gene matches. The CDR3 contains 16 residues. Using reference TRBV5-1 and TRBJ1-4 for the parts outside the CDR3, the full variable domain is KAGVTQTPRYLIKTRGQQVTLSCSPISGHRSVSWYQQTPGQGLQFLFEYFSETQRNKGNFPGRFSGRQFSNSRSEMNVSTLELGDSALYLCASSLSRGTGGEKLFFGSGTQLSVL.

The rearrangement links TRBV20-1 to TRBJ2-2; 8 nucleotides match TRBD2. CDR1 DFQATT and CDR2 SNEGSKA come from the germline V gene (reference sequence). The CDR3 is made up of 16 amino acids. The V and J ends lost 0 bases and 4 bases, in that order; junction bases with no gene match: 7. CDR3 sequence reads: CSARDYGRAGTGELFF. The CDR3 region has the DNA TGCAGTGCTAGAGATTACGGGAGGGCCGGCACCGGGGAGCTGTTTTTT.

This clonotype was observed at least ten times. This chain links TRBV9 with TRBJ1-2; possibly TRBD1 for D (6 bases). V lost 3 bases and J lost 5, with 8 bases in between. The CDR3 totals 12 residues. Germline CDR1 is SGDLS and CDR2 is YYNGEE. CDR3 DNA sequence: TGTGCCAGCAGCGCGACAGGATATGGCTACACCTTC. As protein: CASSATGYGYTF. The variable domain in full, with the rest retrieved from reference TRBV9 and TRBJ1-2, is DSGVTQTPKHLITATGQRVTLRCSPRSGDLSVYWYQQSLDQGLQFLIQYYNGEERAKGNILERFSAQQFPDLHSELNLSSLELGDSALYFCASSATGYGYTFGSGTRLTVV.